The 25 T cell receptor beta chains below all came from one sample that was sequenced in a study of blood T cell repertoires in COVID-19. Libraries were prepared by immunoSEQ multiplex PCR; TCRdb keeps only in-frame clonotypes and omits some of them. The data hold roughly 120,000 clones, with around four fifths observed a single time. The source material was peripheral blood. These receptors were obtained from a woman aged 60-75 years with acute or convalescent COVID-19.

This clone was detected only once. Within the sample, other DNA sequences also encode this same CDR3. The CDR3 here is CSVRTGEETQYF. The CDR3, as DNA: TGCAGCGTGAGGACAGGGGAAGAGACCCAGTACTTC. The chain joins TRBV29-1 to TRBJ2-5; 9 bases line up with TRBD1. CDR1 and CDR2 (germline): SQVTM, ANQGSEA. The junction had 2 bases not matched to a gene; V was cut back by 6 bases and J by 3 bases. CDR3 length: 12 amino acids.

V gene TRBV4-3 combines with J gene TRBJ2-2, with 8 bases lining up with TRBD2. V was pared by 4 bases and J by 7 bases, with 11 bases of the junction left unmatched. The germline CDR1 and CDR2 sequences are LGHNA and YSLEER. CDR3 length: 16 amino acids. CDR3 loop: CASSRGAGVTGGELFF. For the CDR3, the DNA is TGCGCCAGCAGCCGAGGAGCGGGAGTAACAGGCGGGGAGCTGTTTTTT.

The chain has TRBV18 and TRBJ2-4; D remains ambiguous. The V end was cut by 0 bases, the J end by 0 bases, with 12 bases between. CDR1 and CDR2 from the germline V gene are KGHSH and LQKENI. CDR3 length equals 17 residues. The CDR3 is CASSPPNEKLAKNIQYF. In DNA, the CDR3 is TGTGCCAGCTCACCACCAAACGAGAAACTAGCCAAAAACATTCAGTACTTC.

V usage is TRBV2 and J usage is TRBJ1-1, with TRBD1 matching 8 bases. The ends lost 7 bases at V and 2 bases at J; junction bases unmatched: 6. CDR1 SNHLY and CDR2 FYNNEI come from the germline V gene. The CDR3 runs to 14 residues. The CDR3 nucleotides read TGTGCCAGCATGATCGGGACAGGCAACACTGAAGCTTTCTTT. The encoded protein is CASMIGTGNTEAFF.

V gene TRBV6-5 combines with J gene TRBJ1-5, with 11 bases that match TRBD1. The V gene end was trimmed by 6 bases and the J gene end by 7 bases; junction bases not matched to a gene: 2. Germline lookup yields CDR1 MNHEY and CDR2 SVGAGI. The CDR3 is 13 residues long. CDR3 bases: TGTGCCAGCAGAGGACAGGGGGCCCAGCCCCAGCATTTT. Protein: CASRGQGAQPQHF.

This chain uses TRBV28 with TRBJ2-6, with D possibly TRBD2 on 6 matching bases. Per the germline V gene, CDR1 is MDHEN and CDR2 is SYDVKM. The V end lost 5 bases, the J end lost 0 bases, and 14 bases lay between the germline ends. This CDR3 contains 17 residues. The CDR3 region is CASSPPGLPSGANVLTF. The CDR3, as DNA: TGTGCCAGCAGTCCTCCGGGACTGCCCTCTGGGGCCAACGTCCTGACTTTC.

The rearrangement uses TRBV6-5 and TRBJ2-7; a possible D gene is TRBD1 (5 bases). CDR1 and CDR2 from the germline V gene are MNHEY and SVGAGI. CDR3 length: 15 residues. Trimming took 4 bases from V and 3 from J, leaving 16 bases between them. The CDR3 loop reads CASSLSWGGNYEQYF. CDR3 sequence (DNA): TGTGCCAGCAGTTTATCCTGGGGCGGAAACTACGAGCAGTACTTC.

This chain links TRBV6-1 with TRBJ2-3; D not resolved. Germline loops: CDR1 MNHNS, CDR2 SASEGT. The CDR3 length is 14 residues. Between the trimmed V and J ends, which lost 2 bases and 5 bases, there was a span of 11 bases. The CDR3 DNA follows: TGTGCCAGCAGTGAATCCCCCTTAATAGATACGCAGTATTTT. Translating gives CASSESPLIDTQYF.

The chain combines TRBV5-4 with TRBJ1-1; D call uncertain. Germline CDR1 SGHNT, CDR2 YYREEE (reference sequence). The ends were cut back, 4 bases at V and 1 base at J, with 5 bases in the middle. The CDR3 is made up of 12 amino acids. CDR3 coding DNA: TGTGCCAGCAGCGAACAGAACACTGAAGCTTTCTTT. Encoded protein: CASSEQNTEAFF.

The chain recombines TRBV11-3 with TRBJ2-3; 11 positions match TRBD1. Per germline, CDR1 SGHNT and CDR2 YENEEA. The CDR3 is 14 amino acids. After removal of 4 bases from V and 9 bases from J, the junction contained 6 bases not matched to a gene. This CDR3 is CASSSPGQGGTQYF. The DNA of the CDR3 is TGTGCCAGCAGCTCCCCGGGACAGGGGGGCACGCAGTATTTT.

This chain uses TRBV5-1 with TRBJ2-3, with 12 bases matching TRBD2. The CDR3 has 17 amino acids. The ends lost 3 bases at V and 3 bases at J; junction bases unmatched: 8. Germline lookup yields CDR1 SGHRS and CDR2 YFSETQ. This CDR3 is CASSSMTSGSITDTQYF. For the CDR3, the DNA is TGCGCCAGCAGCTCCATGACTAGCGGGAGCATAACAGATACGCAGTATTTT.

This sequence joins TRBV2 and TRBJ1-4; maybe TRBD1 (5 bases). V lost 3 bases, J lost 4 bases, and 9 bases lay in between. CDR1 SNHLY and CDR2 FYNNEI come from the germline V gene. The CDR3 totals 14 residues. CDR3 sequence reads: CASSEQGLNEKLFF. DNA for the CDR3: TGTGCCAGCAGTGAGCAGGGCCTTAATGAAAAACTGTTTTTT.

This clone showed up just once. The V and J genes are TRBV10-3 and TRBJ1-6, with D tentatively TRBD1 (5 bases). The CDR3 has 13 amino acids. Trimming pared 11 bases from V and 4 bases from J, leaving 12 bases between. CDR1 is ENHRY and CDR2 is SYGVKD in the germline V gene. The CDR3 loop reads CAPGHQYNSPLHF. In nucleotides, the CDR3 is TGTGCCCCAGGACACCAGTATAATTCACCCCTCCACTTT.

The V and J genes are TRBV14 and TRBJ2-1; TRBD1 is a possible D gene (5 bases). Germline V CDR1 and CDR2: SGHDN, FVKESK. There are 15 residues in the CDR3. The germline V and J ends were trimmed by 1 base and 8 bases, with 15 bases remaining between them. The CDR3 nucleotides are TGTGCCAGCAGCCAAGGACAGAAGGGGAAAGATGAGCAGTTCTTC. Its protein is CASSQGQKGKDEQFF.

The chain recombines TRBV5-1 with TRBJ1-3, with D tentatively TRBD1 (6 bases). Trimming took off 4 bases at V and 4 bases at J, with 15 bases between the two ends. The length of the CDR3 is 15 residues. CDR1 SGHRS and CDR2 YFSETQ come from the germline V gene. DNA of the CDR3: TGCGCCAGCAGCGACTTTGGGGGCCTCGGAAACACCATATATTTT. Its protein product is CASSDFGGLGNTIYF.

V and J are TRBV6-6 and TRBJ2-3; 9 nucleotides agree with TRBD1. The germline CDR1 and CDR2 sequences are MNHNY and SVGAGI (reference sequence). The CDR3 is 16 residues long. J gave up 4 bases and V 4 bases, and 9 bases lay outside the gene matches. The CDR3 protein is CASSSRDRDFSDTQYF. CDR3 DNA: TGTGCCAGCAGTTCCAGGGACAGGGACTTTTCAGATACGCAGTATTTT.

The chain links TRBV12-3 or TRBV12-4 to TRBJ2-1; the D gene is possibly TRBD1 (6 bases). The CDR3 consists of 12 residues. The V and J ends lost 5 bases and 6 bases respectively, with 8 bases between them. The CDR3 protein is CASSPDSNEQFF. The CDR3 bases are TGTGCCAGCAGTCCGGACAGCAATGAGCAGTTCTTC.

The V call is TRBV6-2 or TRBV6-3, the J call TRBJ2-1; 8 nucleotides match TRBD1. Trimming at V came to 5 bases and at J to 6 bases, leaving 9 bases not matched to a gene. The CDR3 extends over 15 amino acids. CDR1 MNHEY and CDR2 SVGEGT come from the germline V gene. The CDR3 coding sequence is TGTGCCAGCAGTGATCCAGGGGGCGCGGGCAATGAGCAGTTCTTC. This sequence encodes CASSDPGGAGNEQFF.

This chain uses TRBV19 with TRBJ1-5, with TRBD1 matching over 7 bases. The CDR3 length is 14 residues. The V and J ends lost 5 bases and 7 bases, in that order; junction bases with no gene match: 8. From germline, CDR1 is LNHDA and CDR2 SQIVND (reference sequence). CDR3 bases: TGTGCCAGTAGTGCGACAGGGTTTCGGCAGCCCCAGCATTTT. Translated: CASSATGFRQPQHF.

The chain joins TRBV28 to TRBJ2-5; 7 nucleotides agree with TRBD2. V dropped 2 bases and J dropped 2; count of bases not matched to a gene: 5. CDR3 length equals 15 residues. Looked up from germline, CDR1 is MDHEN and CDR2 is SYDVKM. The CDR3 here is CASSLVLAVQETQYF. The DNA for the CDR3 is TGTGCCAGCAGTTTAGTGCTAGCGGTACAAGAGACCCAGTACTTC.

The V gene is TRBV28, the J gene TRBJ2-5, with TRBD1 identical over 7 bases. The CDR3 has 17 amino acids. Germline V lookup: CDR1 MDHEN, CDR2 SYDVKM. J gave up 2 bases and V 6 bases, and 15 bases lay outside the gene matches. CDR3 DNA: TGTGCCAGCAGGCGACCCGGGACAGTCGGTCTTCAAGAGACCCAGTACTTC. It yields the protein CASRRPGTVGLQETQYF.

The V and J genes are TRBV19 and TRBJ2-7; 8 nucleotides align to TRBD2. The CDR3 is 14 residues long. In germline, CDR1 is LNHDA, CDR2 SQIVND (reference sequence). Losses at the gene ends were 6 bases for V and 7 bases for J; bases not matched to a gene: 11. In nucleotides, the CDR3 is TGTGCCAGTAGGGTGGCCGCGGGGGGTCAAGAGCAGTACTTC. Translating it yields CASRVAAGGQEQYF.

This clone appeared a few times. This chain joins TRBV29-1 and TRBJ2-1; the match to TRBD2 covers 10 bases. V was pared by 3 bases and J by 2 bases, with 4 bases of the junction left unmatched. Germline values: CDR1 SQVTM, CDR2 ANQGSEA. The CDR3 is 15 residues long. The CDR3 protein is CSVEVLAGAYNEQFF. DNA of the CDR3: TGCAGCGTTGAGGTGCTAGCGGGGGCCTACAATGAGCAGTTCTTC.

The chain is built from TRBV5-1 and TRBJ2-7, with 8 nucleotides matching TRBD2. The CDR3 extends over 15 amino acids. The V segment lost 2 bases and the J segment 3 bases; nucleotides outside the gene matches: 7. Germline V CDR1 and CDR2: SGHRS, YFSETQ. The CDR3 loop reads CASSLTGLEGYEQYF. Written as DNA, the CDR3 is TGCGCCAGCAGCTTAACGGGACTAGAAGGCTACGAGCAGTACTTC.

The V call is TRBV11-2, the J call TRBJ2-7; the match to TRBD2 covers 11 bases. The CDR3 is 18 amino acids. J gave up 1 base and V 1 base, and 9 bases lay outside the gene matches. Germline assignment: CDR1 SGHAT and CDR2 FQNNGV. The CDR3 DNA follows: TGTGCCAGCAGCTTAGCTCTGGGTGGGACTAGCGGTTCCTACGAGCAGTACTTC. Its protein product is CASSLALGGTSGSYEQYF.